This T cell receptor (beta chain) was sequenced during a study of T cell responses to AZD1222 COVID-19 vaccine (dated by TCRdb to about 2021). Turning to the overall study: A total of over 230 trial participants underwent TCR sequencing, of whom around 210 had received two doses of AZD1222 and 26 had received two doses of the MenACWY control vaccine. Trial participants were enrolled by age into 18-55, 56-69 and 70-plus year subgroups, with around 140, 26 and 57 TCR-sequenced participants respectively.

The meaning of the sample's time point label: about 28 days (+/-7) after the second vaccine dose. AZD1222 recipients given second doses at about 4 weeks or at about 12 weeks were pooled, since spike-specific TCR depth and breadth were not found to differ between the two schedules. Vaccinee samples were obtained from the UK trials COV001 and COV002, which included a single-blind randomized controlled phase 2/3 trial of AZD1222 (ChAdOx1 nCoV-19) in healthy adults. For TCRbeta chain sequencing, PBMC samples from trial participants were taken at day 0 and at day 28 after the second dose. Study-level results and caveats: After two AZD1222 doses, both the breadth and the depth of spike-specific TCRs were significantly higher than at day 0 and than in MenACWY recipients. Participants were mostly white British, with more females than males. The authors suggested clonal diversity may have been underestimated. Because no day 14 peak-response samples were available, the repertoires could be characterized only after the peak T cell response. Conclusions about previously exposed vaccinees are limited, since just five to seven AZD1222 recipients were seropositive for SARS-CoV-2 at baseline. The 56-69-year group was small, and its depth increase did not reach significance, likely because of low power. CD4 TCRs associated with the vaccine covered the entire spike protein, and the dominant responses were in regions 160-218 and 743-854. Reportedly, almost half of the unique spike-specific TCRs recognized epitopes lying outside the regions that are mutated in the B.1.351 and B.1.1.7 variants.

This clone was recorded a few times. Its antigen target is currently unknown. Within one base of it there is no much larger clone, and no base qualities were kept. The CDR3 regions of human TCRbeta chains were subjected to immunosequencing. The authors' analysis ran thus. TCRs in the repertoires were matched against a reference library of SARS-CoV-2-specific TCRs that had been generated with the MIRA antigen-specificity platform. Breadth meant the fraction of unique TCRs that were SARS-CoV-2-associated, whereas depth meant the fraction of total T cells that were SARS-CoV-2-associated. Using the MIRA data, each spike-specific TCR was assigned both to the spike region to which the TCR was reactive and to a CD4 or CD8 class. Log10-transformed breadth and depth values were compared by one-way ANOVA with Sidak's multiple comparisons tests. TCRdb limited this immuneACCESS table to in-frame rearrangements with V and J called. A share of clones is missing; checked studies link under half to unresolved V genes, and the rest is unexplained. V, J and clone size are those of that table, while D and trimming were read from the DNA. A total of approximately 110,000 clones appear in this sample, 87% of them only once. Of the sample, over 2% falls within the top ten clones.

The trim is 8 bases for V and 5 bases for J, with a gap of 15 bases between the germline ends. The CDR3 numbers 13 residues from cysteine through phenylalanine. The only DNA kept is the CDR3, 39 bases in frame from the first base. According to the germline V gene (reference sequence), CDR1 reads LNHDA and CDR2 reads SQIVND. Material: peripheral blood, obtained 28 days after the second AZD1222 dose. This chain joins TRBV19 to TRBJ1-1; the D gene remains uncertain. The clonotype comes from an adult who received the AZD1222 COVID-19 vaccine. CDR3 protein: CASGEGESTEAFF. The DNA sequence is TGTGCCAGTGGAGAGGGCGAAAGTACTGAAGCTTTCTTT.